The 10 T cell receptor beta chains listed next were all sequenced from one sample in a study of T cells in Graves' hyperthyroidism and ophthalmopathy. The CDR3 regions of TCR beta were amplified from RNA transcripts. The HTBI primer set served for first-round RT-PCR of the TCR CDR3. TCRdb re-analysed the multiplex PCR reads in MiXCR, keeping a single row per CDR3 protein. Counted here are about 210,000 distinct CDR3 sequences, about a sixth occurring once; the ten biggest clones make up roughly 50%. Sequencing used blood. These receptors were collected from a man between 50 and 59 years old with Graves' hyperthyroidism.

In the case of this clonotype: This may arise from a read error, as a much more abundant clone is one base away. This chain connects TRBV10-3 to TRBJ1-1; D ambiguous. Trimming left V 5 bases short and J 0 bases short, with 10 bases between. The germline gives CDR1 ENHRY, CDR2 SYGVKD. The CDR3 consists of 14 residues. The DNA of the CDR3 is TGTGCCATCAGTCCCCCCGGCGTGAACACTGAAGCTTTCTTT. It specifies CAISPPGVNTEAFF.

This clonotype has a count of ten or more. The rearrangement joins TRBV28 to TRBJ2-3; 7 bases map to TRBD1. V gave up 7 bases and J gave up 5 bases; unmatched junction bases: 9. The CDR3 runs 14 residues. Germline-derived CDR1 and CDR2 are MDHEN and SYDVKM. CDR3 loop: CASIKDREGDTQYF. In nucleotides, the CDR3 is TGTGCCAGCATCAAAGACAGGGAAGGAGATACGCAGTATTTT. Full variable domain (missing parts from reference TRBV28 and TRBJ2-3): DVKVTQSSRYLVKRTGEKVFLECVQDMDHENMFWYRQDPGLGLRLIYFSYDVKMKEKGDIPEGYSVSREKKERFSLILESASTNQTSMYLCASIKDREGDTQYFGPGTRLTVL.

This rearrangement joins TRBV5-1 to TRBJ2-2, with D perhaps matching TRBD2 (5 bases). Trimming took 0 bases from V and 6 from J, leaving 9 bases between them. CDR3 length: 14 residues. Germline values: CDR1 SGHRS, CDR2 YFSETQ. The CDR3 DNA sequence: TGCGCCAGCAGCTTGGACACCGGGGCCGGGGAGCTGTTTTTT. It yields the protein CASSLDTGAGELFF.

The CDR3 loop reads CASSTAGANVLTF. CDR3 DNA: TGTGCCAGCAGCACCGCTGGGGCCAACGTCCTGACTTTC. The J gene is TRBJ2-6, the V gene TRBV7-3; D remains ambiguous. The germline CDR1 and CDR2 sequences are SGHTA and FQGTGA. Between the trimmed V and J ends, which lost 5 bases and 2 bases, there was a span of 4 bases. The CDR3 spans 13 residues.

This clonotype was seen at least ten times. The chain is built from TRBV20-1 and TRBJ2-6; 11 nucleotides match TRBD1. There are 16 residues in the CDR3. Germline trimming cut 4 bases from V and 0 bases from J; bases unmatched to any gene: 2. Looked up from germline, CDR1 is DFQATT and CDR2 is SNEGSKA (reference sequence). The DNA for the CDR3 is TGCAGTGCTAAGGGGACAGGGGGCTCTGGGGCCAACGTCCTGACTTTC. Translating gives CSAKGTGGSGANVLTF.

There are a few counts of this clonotype. The rearrangement uses TRBV29-1 and TRBJ2-2, with D maybe TRBD1 (6 bases). The length of the CDR3 is 13 residues. Germline CDR1 is SQVTM and CDR2 is ANQGSEA. V was trimmed by 3 bases and J by 5 bases, leaving 10 bases between them. The CDR3 DNA reads TGCAGCGTTGATGGCAGGGGTACCGGGGAGCTGTTTTTT. Protein product: CSVDGRGTGELFF.

To note about this clonotype: The junction departs from the called germline gene at one end, perhaps through a read error. The V call is TRBV7-7, the J call TRBJ2-1; 7 positions match TRBD1. Germline CDR1 is SSHAT and CDR2 is FNYEAQ (reference sequence). The length of the CDR3 is 13 residues. The CDR3 nucleotides are TGTGCTAGCAGTCCAGACAGGGAGAGTGAGCAGTTCTTC. Protein sequence: CASSPDRESEQFF.

V and J are TRBV3-1 and TRBJ2-7; 9 bases fit TRBD1. CDR3 size: 14 residues. Germline-derived CDR1 and CDR2 are LGHDT and YNNKEL (reference sequence). V lost 1 base and J lost 6; bases outside the gene matches: 4. The CDR3 DNA follows: TGTGCCAGCAGCCAAGGGACAGGGGACCCCGAGCAGTACTTC. Translated, it gives CASSQGTGDPEQYF.

This clonotype occurred many times. The rearrangement uses TRBV7-2 and TRBJ2-3; perhaps TRBD2 as D (5 bases). Trimming removed 6 bases from V and 5 bases from J, with 15 bases in between. Germline CDR1 SGHTA, CDR2 FQGNSA. The CDR3 runs to 14 residues. CDR3 region: CASSTSSSQDTQYF. As DNA, the CDR3 is TGTGCCAGCAGTACTAGTTCCTCACAAGATACGCAGTATTTT.

This clonotype was counted between two and nine times. The J gene is TRBJ1-4, the V gene TRBV5-8; D perhaps matches TRBD1 (5 bases). V shed 1 base and J shed 8 bases, with 15 bases lying between them. From germline, CDR1 is SGHTS and CDR2 YDEGEE. The CDR3 consists of 15 residues. The CDR3 loop is CASSLLGGFLEKLFF. The CDR3 bases are TGTGCCAGCAGCTTGTTGGGGGGGTTTTTGGAAAAACTGTTTTTT.